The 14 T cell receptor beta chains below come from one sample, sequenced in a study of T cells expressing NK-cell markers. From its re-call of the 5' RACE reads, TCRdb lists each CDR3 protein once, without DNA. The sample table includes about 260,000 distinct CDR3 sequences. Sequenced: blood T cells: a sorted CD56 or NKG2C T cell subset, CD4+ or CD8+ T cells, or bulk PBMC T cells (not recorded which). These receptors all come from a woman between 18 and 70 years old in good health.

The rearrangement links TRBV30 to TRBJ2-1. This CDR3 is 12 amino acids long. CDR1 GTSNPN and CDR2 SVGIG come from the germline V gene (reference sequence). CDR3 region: CAWTWSYNEQFF.

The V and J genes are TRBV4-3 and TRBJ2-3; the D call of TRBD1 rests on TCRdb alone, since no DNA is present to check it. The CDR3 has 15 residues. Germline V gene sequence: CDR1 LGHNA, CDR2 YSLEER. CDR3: CASSQIAGATDTQYF.

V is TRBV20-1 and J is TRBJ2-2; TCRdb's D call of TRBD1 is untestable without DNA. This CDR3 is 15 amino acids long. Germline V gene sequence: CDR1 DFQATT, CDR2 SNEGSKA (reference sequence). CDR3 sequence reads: CSASVQAVNTGELFF.

This CDR3 reads CASSSITLTSGRQETQYF. The chain uses TRBV11-2 and TRBJ2-5; TCRdb picks TRBD2, but there is no DNA to check that call. The CDR3 extends over 18 amino acids. The germline V gene has CDR1 SGHAT and CDR2 FQNNGV.

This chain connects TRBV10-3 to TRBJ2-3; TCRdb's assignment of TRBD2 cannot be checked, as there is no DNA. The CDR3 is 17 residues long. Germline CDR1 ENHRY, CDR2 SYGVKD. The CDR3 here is CAISESVAGGRTDTQYF.

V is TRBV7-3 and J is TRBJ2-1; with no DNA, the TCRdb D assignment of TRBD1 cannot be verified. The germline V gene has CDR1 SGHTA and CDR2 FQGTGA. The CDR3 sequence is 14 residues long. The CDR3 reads CASSLQPGYNEQFF.

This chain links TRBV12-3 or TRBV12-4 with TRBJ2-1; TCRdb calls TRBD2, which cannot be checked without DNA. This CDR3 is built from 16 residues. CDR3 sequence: CASSSQTSGRLGEQFF.

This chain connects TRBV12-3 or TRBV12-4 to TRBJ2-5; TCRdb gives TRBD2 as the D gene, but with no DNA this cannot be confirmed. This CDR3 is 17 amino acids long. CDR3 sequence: CASSKTSGGNRQETQYF.

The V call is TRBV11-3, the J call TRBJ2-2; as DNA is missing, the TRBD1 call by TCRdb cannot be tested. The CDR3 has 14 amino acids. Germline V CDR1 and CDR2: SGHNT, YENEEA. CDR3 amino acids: CASSPGAVTGELFF.

This CDR3 reads CASSQDHAGANEKLFF. The chain couples TRBV4-3 to TRBJ1-4; TCRdb picks TRBD1, but there is no DNA to check that call. There are 16 residues in the CDR3. CDR1 and CDR2 (germline): LGHNA, YSLEER.

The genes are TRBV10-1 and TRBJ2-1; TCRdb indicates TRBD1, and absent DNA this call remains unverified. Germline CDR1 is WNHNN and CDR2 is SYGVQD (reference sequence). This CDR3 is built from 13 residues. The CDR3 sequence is CASSIDRVHGQFF.

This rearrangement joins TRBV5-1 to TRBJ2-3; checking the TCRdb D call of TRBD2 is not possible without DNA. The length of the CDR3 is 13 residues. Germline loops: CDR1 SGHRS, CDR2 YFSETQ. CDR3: CASSITPGLAGYF.

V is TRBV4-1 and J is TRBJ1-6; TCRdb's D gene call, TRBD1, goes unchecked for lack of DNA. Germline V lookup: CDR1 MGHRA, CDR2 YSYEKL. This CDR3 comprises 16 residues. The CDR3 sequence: CASSQDWTGGSSPLHF.

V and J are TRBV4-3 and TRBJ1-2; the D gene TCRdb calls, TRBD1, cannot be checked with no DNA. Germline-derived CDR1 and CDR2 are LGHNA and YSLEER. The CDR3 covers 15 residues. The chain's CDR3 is CASSQSAGSVYGYTF.